Shown below are 5 T cell receptor beta chains from a single sample sequenced in a study of control samples from healthy donors and cancer patients. The table came from immunoSEQ multiplex PCR; TCRdb's copy has only in-frame clones and leaves some out. This sample has fewer than 200,000 clones, with 90% to 95% found just once. Sequenced sample: blood. These receptors all stem from a man between 18 and 29 years old in good health.

The chain uses TRBV30 and TRBJ1-5, with D perhaps TRBD1 (5 bases). CDR3 length: 14 amino acids. From germline, CDR1 is GTSNPN and CDR2 SVGIG (reference sequence). Trimming cost V 2 bases and J 6 bases, with 14 bases left between them. The CDR3 sequence is CAWSNAGSSQPQHF. CDR3 bases: TGTGCCTGGAGTAACGCAGGGTCCTCTCAGCCCCAGCATTTT.

The V and J genes are TRBV12-3 or TRBV12-4 and TRBJ2-1; a possible D gene is TRBD1 (5 bases). V was cut by 6 bases and J by 7 bases, with 10 bases left in between. The CDR3 spans 12 residues. CDR3 loop: CASSLPGNEQFF. CDR3 in DNA: TGTGCCAGCAGCCTCCCAGGGAATGAGCAGTTCTTC.

This chain connects TRBV6-6 to TRBJ1-5, with 9 bases matching TRBD1. V shed 8 bases, J shed 3 bases, and the junction held 5 bases outside the gene matches. Germline assignment: CDR1 MNHNY and CDR2 SVGAGI (reference sequence). This CDR3 has 14 amino acids. Written as DNA, the CDR3 is TGTGCCAGCCAGGGACAGGGAATCAATCAGCCCCAGCATTTT. Amino acids: CASQGQGINQPQHF.

The chain is built from TRBV29-1 and TRBJ2-2; 8 bases fit TRBD1. V shed 5 bases, J shed 6 bases, and the junction held 8 bases outside the gene matches. There are 14 residues in the CDR3. Germline V gives CDR1 SQVTM, CDR2 ANQGSEA. CDR3 DNA: TGCAGCGTTTTCGGACAGGGATCGGCCGGGGAGCTGTTTTTT. Translating it yields CSVFGQGSAGELFF.

V gene TRBV5-1 combines with J gene TRBJ1-1; D uncertain. Looked up from germline, CDR1 is SGHRS and CDR2 is YFSETQ. The CDR3 sequence is 12 residues long. V lost 5 bases, J lost 1 base, and 6 bases lay in between. CDR3 sequence (DNA): TGCGCCAGCAGAAACAGGAACACTGAAGCTTTCTTT. Its translation is CASRNRNTEAFF.